Below, 28 T cell receptor beta chains from the same sample are listed, as sequenced in a study of blood T cell repertoires in COVID-19. Profiling relied on immunoSEQ multiplex PCR, and the TCRdb table lists in-frame clones only, not all of them. The repertoire holds about 210,000 clones, with around four fifths as singletons. The sample taken for sequencing was peripheral blood. Receptor source: a man in his fifties or sixties with COVID-19, enrolled during active disease.

This chain links TRBV15 with TRBJ1-1, with D possibly being TRBD1 (6 bases). The germline CDR1 and CDR2 sequences are LNHNV and YYDKDF (reference sequence). CDR3 length equals 12 residues. V lost 0 bases, J lost 11 bases, and 10 bases lay in between. CDR3 DNA: TGTGCCACCAGCAGAGATCAGGGGTCGGCTTTCTTT. This sequence encodes CATSRDQGSAFF.

As for this clone: The same CDR3 can be traced to other DNA sequences in this sample. The V gene is TRBV9, the J gene TRBJ1-5; D gene uncertain. There are 14 residues in the CDR3. Trimming took off 0 bases at V and 1 base at J, with 5 bases between the two ends. CDR1 SGDLS and CDR2 YYNGEE come from the germline V gene. The CDR3 sequence is CASSVDGSNQPQHF. The CDR3 DNA sequence: TGTGCCAGCAGCGTAGATGGCAGCAATCAGCCCCAGCATTTT. Supplemented by reference TRBV9 and TRBJ1-5, the full variable domain reads DSGVTQTPKHLITATGQRVTLRCSPRSGDLSVYWYQQSLDQGLQFLIQYYNGEERAKGNILERFSAQQFPDLHSELNLSSLELGDSALYFCASSVDGSNQPQHFGDGTRLSIL.

The rearrangement joins TRBV7-7 to TRBJ2-1; the match to TRBD2 covers 12 bases. The germline V gene encodes CDR1 SSHAT and CDR2 FNYEAQ (reference sequence). The ends lost 5 bases at V and 9 bases at J; junction bases unmatched: 11. CDR3 length: 16 residues. The CDR3 nucleotides are TGTGCCAGCAGCCGCGAGCTAGCGGGAGGGCCGAGTGAGCAGTTCTTC. It encodes CASSRELAGGPSEQFF.

The chain has TRBV11-2 and TRBJ2-3, with D possibly being TRBD1 (7 bases). Germline values: CDR1 SGHAT, CDR2 FQNNGV. Trimming removed 1 base from V and 2 bases from J, with 13 bases in between. This CDR3 contains 16 residues. CDR3 sequence (DNA): TGTGCCAGCAGCTTAGTCGTCAGGGGGGACACAGATACGCAGTATTTT. The encoded protein is CASSLVVRGDTDTQYF. Full variable domain (missing parts from reference TRBV11-2 and TRBJ2-3): EAGVAQSPRYKIIEKRQSVAFWCNPISGHATLYWYQQILGQGPKLLIQFQNNGVVDDSQLPKDRFSAERLKGVDSTLKIQPAKLEDSAVYLCASSLVVRGDTDTQYFGPGTRLTVL.

The rearrangement joins TRBV4-2 to TRBJ1-6; D not resolved. Germline CDR1 is LGHNA and CDR2 is YNFKEQ. Trimming cost V 0 bases and J 7 bases, with 13 bases left between them. The CDR3 length is 16 residues. The CDR3 is CASSQEGSSQNSPLHF. CDR3 nucleotides: TGTGCCAGCAGCCAAGAGGGCAGTTCTCAAAATTCACCCCTCCACTTT.

This clone was detected a few times. Other DNA sequences in this sample translate to the same CDR3. Here the CDR3 DNA reads TGTGCCAGCAGCTTCTGGGGCGGAACTGAAGCTTTCTTT. It codes for CASSFWGGTEAFF. The chain combines TRBV5-5 with TRBJ1-1, with D perhaps TRBD1 (5 bases). Trimming stripped 2 bases from V and 5 bases from J, with 10 bases between. Per the germline V gene, CDR1 is SGHKS and CDR2 is YYEKEE (reference sequence). The CDR3 runs 13 residues.

This clone was observed a few times. The chain employs TRBV7-9 and TRBJ1-3; maybe TRBD1 (5 bases). This CDR3 has 15 residues. With 7 bases removed from V and 0 bases from J, the gap between germline ends came to 13 bases. Germline-derived CDR1 and CDR2 are SEHNR and FQNEAQ (reference sequence). This CDR3 reads CASTLSTVSGNTIYF. The CDR3 DNA follows: TGTGCCAGCACCCTATCGACAGTCTCTGGAAACACCATATATTTT.

The chain combines TRBV29-1 with TRBJ1-1, with TRBD1 as a possible D gene (6 bases). This CDR3 comprises 12 residues. The V gene's germline CDR1 is SQVTM and CDR2 ANQGSEA. V was trimmed by 6 bases and J by 3 bases, leaving 11 bases between them. CDR3 sequence reads: CSVATGYTEAFF. CDR3 nucleotides: TGCAGCGTCGCAACAGGGTACACTGAAGCTTTCTTT. The full variable domain, with the rest looked up from reference TRBV29-1 and TRBJ1-1, is SAVISQKPSRDICQRGTSLTIQCQVDSQVTMMFWYRQQPGQSLTLIATANQGSEATYESGFVIDKFPISRPNLTFSTLTVSNMSPEDSSIYLCSVATGYTEAFFGQGTRLTVV.

Worth noting for this clone: This sample also contains other DNA sequences that code for the same CDR3. For the CDR3, the DNA is TGTGCCAGCCGACCGACTGGAAATCAGCCCCAGCATTTT. This gives the protein CASRPTGNQPQHF. The V and J genes are TRBV12-3 or TRBV12-4 and TRBJ1-5; D not certain. V was clipped by 8 bases and J by 4 bases, with 12 bases between them. The CDR3 has 13 amino acids.

In its sample, this clone was seen once. The V and J genes are TRBV29-1 and TRBJ1-1; D might be TRBD1 (5 bases). This CDR3 comprises 13 residues. The V and J ends lost 7 bases and 1 base respectively, with 13 bases between them. The V gene's germline CDR1 is SQVTM and CDR2 ANQGSEA. The CDR3 coding sequence is TGCAGCGGCACCAGGGTGGCGAACACTGAAGCTTTCTTT. Protein: CSGTRVANTEAFF.

The rearrangement links TRBV30 to TRBJ1-6; TRBD1 aligns across 9 bases. J gave up 15 bases and V 2 bases, and 5 bases lay outside the gene matches. The germline gives CDR1 GTSNPN, CDR2 SVGIG (reference sequence). This CDR3 comprises 12 residues. The DNA for the CDR3 is TGTGCCTGGAGTAGGGACAGGGAGGTCCTCCACTTT. This sequence encodes CAWSRDREVLHF.

The chain links TRBV6-2 or TRBV6-3 to TRBJ2-4; D gene unclear. Germline V lookup: CDR1 MNHEY, CDR2 SVGEGT. V lost 2 bases to trimming and J lost 0 bases, with 5 bases between them. The CDR3 covers 14 residues. In nucleotides, the CDR3 is TGTGCCAGCAGTTACCAATTAGCCAAAAACATTCAGTACTTC. It encodes CASSYQLAKNIQYF.

This clone appeared a few times. The chain uses TRBV13 and TRBJ2-6; weak D call: TRBD1 (7 bases). V was trimmed by 3 bases and J by 2 bases, leaving 17 bases between them. CDR1 PRHDT and CDR2 FYEKMQ come from the germline V gene (reference sequence). The CDR3 has 18 residues. The CDR3 region is CASSFPGGGATGANVLTF. The CDR3 nucleotides are TGTGCCAGCAGCTTCCCCGGAGGGGGCGCCACTGGGGCCAACGTCCTGACTTTC.

The rearrangement joins TRBV7-3 to TRBJ2-1, with D possibly TRBD2 on 6 matching bases. CDR3 length equals 15 residues. The germline CDR1 and CDR2 sequences are SGHTA and FQGTGA. V lost 2 bases to trimming and J lost 7 bases, with 15 bases between them. This CDR3 reads CASSLLGRRGNEQFF. DNA for the CDR3: TGTGCCAGCAGCTTACTGGGGAGGCGAGGGAATGAGCAGTTCTTC.

The rearrangement joins TRBV5-1 to TRBJ2-2, with 8 positions matching TRBD1. Germline trimming cut 3 bases from V and 1 base from J; bases unmatched to any gene: 2. This CDR3 is 15 amino acids long. In germline, CDR1 is SGHRS, CDR2 YFSETQ. CDR3 protein: CASSSGQGNTGELFF. In nucleotides, the CDR3 is TGCGCCAGCAGCTCAGGACAGGGGAACACCGGGGAGCTGTTTTTT.

The rearrangement joins TRBV5-1 to TRBJ1-1; 8 nucleotides agree with TRBD1. CDR3 length: 14 residues. Trimming at V came to 5 bases and at J to 2 bases, leaving 5 bases not matched to a gene. Per germline, CDR1 SGHRS and CDR2 YFSETQ. CDR3: CASRAGQGNTEAFF. The CDR3 DNA sequence: TGCGCCAGCAGGGCTGGACAGGGTAACACTGAAGCTTTCTTT.

The rearrangement links TRBV28 to TRBJ2-2, with TRBD1 matching over 9 bases. CDR1 and CDR2 (germline): MDHEN, SYDVKM. V lost 4 bases and J lost 4; bases outside the gene matches: 16. This CDR3 region has 19 residues. The CDR3 loop reads CASSSGTGILRRSTGELFF. DNA for the CDR3: TGTGCCAGCAGTTCCGGGACAGGGATTCTCAGGCGAAGCACCGGGGAGCTGTTTTTT.

This clone was recorded once. The chain carries TRBV6-5 and TRBJ2-5; 8 bases are a match to TRBD1. The germline CDR1 and CDR2 sequences are MNHEY and SVGAGI. The V and J ends lost 6 bases and 5 bases, in that order; junction bases with no gene match: 11. This CDR3 spans 15 amino acids. Written as DNA, the CDR3 is TGTGCCAGCAGGTTAAGTTACAGGGGGTATGAGACCCAGTACTTC. Amino acid sequence: CASRLSYRGYETQYF.

This clone was found once. The chain couples TRBV29-1 to TRBJ2-3; unclear D gene. Germline values: CDR1 SQVTM, CDR2 ANQGSEA. This CDR3 region has 11 residues. V dropped 5 bases and J dropped 1 base, with 4 bases sitting between them. The CDR3 DNA reads as TGCAGCGTTCATCGCACAGATACGCAGTATTTT. This sequence encodes CSVHRTDTQYF.

The V and J genes are TRBV3-1 (or the pseudogene TRBV3-2) and TRBJ2-6; 10 bases agree with TRBD1. Germline CDR1 and CDR2: LGHDT and YNNKEL (reference sequence). This CDR3 has 20 residues. The J segment lost 0 bases and the V segment lost 3 bases, leaving 11 bases of the junction unmatched. In DNA, the CDR3 is TGTGCCAGCAGCCATCCCTTCCGGGACAGGGGTCTCTCTGGGGCCAACGTCCTGACTTTC. This sequence encodes CASSHPFRDRGLSGANVLTF.

The chain combines TRBV6-5 with TRBJ2-7, with 7 positions matching TRBD1. The CDR3 is 14 residues long. Germline V gene lookup returns CDR1 MNHEY and CDR2 SVGAGI. J gave up 4 bases and V 4 bases, and 7 bases lay outside the gene matches. As DNA, the CDR3 is TGTGCCAGCAGTTTGCTGACAGGGCTGTACGAGCAGTACTTC. Its translation: CASSLLTGLYEQYF.

This clone was detected many times. The chain combines TRBV7-2 with TRBJ1-1; a possible D gene is TRBD1 (6 bases). Germline V lookup: CDR1 SGHTA, CDR2 FQGNSA. Trimming removed 4 bases from V and 2 bases from J, with 11 bases in between. CDR3 size: 14 residues. CDR3 sequence: CASSWLDRNTEAFF. In DNA, the CDR3 is TGTGCCAGCAGCTGGTTGGACAGAAACACTGAAGCTTTCTTT.

Here the CDR3 DNA reads TGTGCCAGCAGTGAAGGTGGCCAGGGGATTGGGTACACTGAAGCTTTCTTT. It codes for CASSEGGQGIGYTEAFF. The chain uses TRBV2 and TRBJ1-1, with D possibly TRBD1 on 6 matching bases. The germline gives CDR1 SNHLY, CDR2 FYNNEI. V was clipped by 1 base and J by 3 bases, with 18 bases between them. This CDR3 spans 17 amino acids. The complete variable domain, with remaining parts taken from reference TRBV2 and TRBJ1-1, reads EPEVTQTPSHQVTQMGQEVILRCVPISNHLYFYWYRQILGQKVEFLVSFYNNEISEKSEIFDDQFSVERPDGSNFTLKIRSTKLEDSAMYFCASSEGGQGIGYTEAFFGQGTRLTVV.

This clone was recorded once. The gene calls are TRBV2 and TRBJ1-4, with a tentative D call TRBD1 (5 bases). The V end was cut by 4 bases, the J end by 6 bases, with 6 bases between. Germline V gene sequence: CDR1 SNHLY, CDR2 FYNNEI. The CDR3 is 12 amino acids. Here the CDR3 DNA reads TGTGCCAGCAGTGGGGGGGATGAAAAACTGTTTTTT. This gives the protein CASSGGDEKLFF.

The chain couples TRBV28 to TRBJ1-2; D is uncertain. This CDR3 is built from 16 residues. Germline V gene lookup returns CDR1 MDHEN and CDR2 SYDVKM. Between the trimmed V and J ends, which lost 3 bases and 4 bases, there was a span of 18 bases. CDR3 sequence: CASSFPTRGRLYGYTF. The CDR3 coding sequence is TGTGCCAGCAGTTTCCCCACCCGTGGGAGACTCTATGGCTACACCTTC.

V is TRBV24-1 and J is TRBJ2-1, with 7 bases fitting TRBD2. The trim removed 4 bases at V and 5 bases at J, leaving 10 bases unmatched. This CDR3 is built from 16 residues. CDR1 KGHDR and CDR2 SFDVKD come from the germline V gene. The CDR3 protein is CATSDWTSQFDNEQFF. The CDR3 DNA follows: TGTGCCACCAGTGACTGGACTAGTCAATTCGACAATGAGCAGTTCTTC.

This chain uses TRBV4-2 with TRBJ2-1; D is perhaps TRBD1 (7 bases). The CDR3 is 13 amino acids. Trimming pared 5 bases from V and 7 bases from J, leaving 12 bases between. CDR1 and CDR2 from the germline V gene are LGHNA and YNFKEQ. CDR3 protein: CASSSTGRNEQFF. CDR3 in DNA: TGTGCCAGCAGCTCGACAGGGAGGAATGAGCAGTTCTTC.

The chain recombines TRBV6-2 or TRBV6-3 with TRBJ2-6, with TRBD1 matching over 10 bases. Germline V gene lookup returns CDR1 MNHEY and CDR2 SVGEGT. The CDR3 has 19 residues. J lost 0 bases, V lost 2 bases, and 7 bases had no gene match. As DNA, the CDR3 is TGTGCCAGCAGTTACCCTGGGACAGGGGTGAGCTCTGGGGCCAACGTCCTGACTTTC. The encoded protein is CASSYPGTGVSSGANVLTF.